What follows is one TCR beta chain and its context. Its antigen is unidentified. This sample is part of a study of cytomegalovirus exposure and HLA in healthy donors. Study-wide results and caveats: While the bulk of TCR sequences proved rare, some public TCRs turned up in many donors.

The germline V gene encodes CDR1 LGHNA and CDR2 YSLEER. After removal of 4 bases from V and 4 bases from J, the junction contained 6 bases not matched to a gene. The length of the CDR3 is 17 residues. 13 Jbeta primers and 60 Vbeta primers were used for the PCR. In the source study's methods: Later reanalysis found 80 million or so unique TCR beta chains, around 9.9 million of them shared. Here immunoSEQ multiplex PCR was the method, and the copy in TCRdb shows in-frame clones only, minus some. The V and J calls and clone size are taken from that table; D and trimming were inferred from the DNA. The sample has under 250,000 clones; approximately 85% are singletons.

This sequence joins TRBV4-3 and TRBJ2-6; 11 nucleotides agree with TRBD1. Sequencing was performed on PBMCs. This sequence was found in a woman between 50 and 59 years old in good health and CMV-seronegative. The CDR3 DNA is TGCGCCAGCAGCCTTGGACAGGGGGCGTTAGGGGCCAACGTCCTGACTTTC. This gives the protein CASSLGQGALGANVLTF.